This T cell receptor beta chain was captured by sequencing in a study of blood T cells in healthy people across ages. Study-level background: About one barcoded beta molecule per two T cells was captured by template switching.

A J-beta primer mix and a sample-barcoded 5' primer were used in a second PCR of roughly 7 to 12 cycles. MiXCR, run by TCRdb on the 5' RACE reads, gives a single entry per CDR3 protein. The sample records 800,000 to 1,300,000 distinct CDR3 sequences, under 30% being singletons. The trim removed 4 bases at V and 5 bases at J, leaving 6 bases unmatched. Germline values: CDR1 MDHEN, CDR2 SYDVKM. There are 14 residues in the CDR3. Notes on the study in general: Naive T cell percentage strongly correlated with TCR beta diversity.

This clonotype was counted between two and nine times. The antigen remains unidentified. The same specimen was also included in a second study, on T cells of mothers and their children. Turning to that study: From each mother came over 9 million TCR beta CDR3 reads, and from each child came a few million. Among related mother-child pairs, overlap was slightly higher than in unrelated pairs, though not significantly.

The sequenced sample was blood. The receptor was derived from a girl aged 2 to 10 in good health. V usage is TRBV28 and J usage is TRBJ2-5; TRBD1 agrees at 8 bases. This CDR3 reads CASSSPDREETQYF. The CDR3 DNA reads as TGTGCCAGCAGTTCTCCGGACAGGGAGGAGACCCAGTACTTC.